One sample yielded the 29 T cell receptor beta chains listed below, sequenced in a study of T cell clonality in common variable immunodeficiency. Method: immunoSEQ multiplex PCR; TCRdb's copy keeps in-frame clones and lacks some. This sample includes roughly 40,000 clones with no singletons; its ten biggest clones take up 2.8%. Sequencing was carried out using peripheral blood mononuclear cells. The source is a person aged 18 to 75 in good health.

This clone occurred many times. The read terminates 3 residues before the CDR3 end, so the remaining end is supplied by the germline J gene. The chain is built from TRBV20-1 and TRBJ1-1; D ambiguous. Looked up from germline, CDR1 is DFQATT and CDR2 is SNEGSKA (reference sequence). The germline V and J ends were trimmed by 1 base and 1 base, with 10 bases remaining between them. CDR3 length: 14 residues. CDR3 DNA (partial): TGCAGTGCTAGAGGGTACAAGGGGAACACTGAA. Protein sequence: CSARGYKGNTE. The whole CDR3 is CSARGYKGNTEAFF.

In its sample, this clone was seen many times. With the read ending 3 residues before the CDR3 end, the germline J gene is used to fill in that end. The chain combines TRBV19 with TRBJ2-1, with 8 bases matching TRBD2. V gave up 5 bases and J gave up 3 bases; unmatched junction bases: 12. This CDR3 contains 17 residues. Per germline, CDR1 LNHDA and CDR2 SQIVND (reference sequence). CDR3 DNA (partial): TGTGCCAGTAGTTTGCCAGGGGCTAGCGGGTTCTACAATGAG. Protein product: CASSLPGASGFYNE. The CDR3 in full is CASSLPGASGFYNEQFF.

This clone was recorded at least ten times. The CDR3 is cut off 3 residues early in the read; its end comes from the germline J gene. This chain joins TRBV20-1 and TRBJ2-1; 11 nucleotides line up with TRBD2. Germline V gene data show CDR1 as DFQATT and CDR2 as SNEGSKA (reference sequence). The CDR3 has 16 amino acids. Germline trimming cut 1 base from V and 4 bases from J; bases unmatched to any gene: 6. The sequenced part of the CDR3 DNA is TGCAGTGCTAGAGTATCCCGACTAGCGGGGTACAATGAG. Protein product: CSARVSRLAGYNE. The whole CDR3 sequence reads CSARVSRLAGYNEQFF.

This clone has ten or more counts. The read halts 3 residues ahead of the CDR3 end, with the missing end drawn from the germline J gene. V gene TRBV30 combines with J gene TRBJ2-7; no clear D gene. Germline CDR1 GTSNPN, CDR2 SVGIG (reference sequence). V dropped 0 bases and J dropped 4 bases, with 7 bases sitting between them. This CDR3 comprises 12 residues. CDR3 DNA (partial): TGTGCCTGGAGTGTCAGTTTTTACGAG. This encodes CAWSVSFYE. The full CDR3 protein reads CAWSVSFYEQYF.

This clone came up many times. Read sequence stops 3 residues before the CDR3 end, and the germline J gene provides the missing end. The chain joins TRBV7-9 to TRBJ2-7; D possibly corresponds to TRBD1 (5 bases). The CDR3 consists of 14 residues. Germline CDR1 SEHNR, CDR2 FQNEAQ (reference sequence). V was pared by 5 bases and J by 0 bases, with 11 bases between. CDR3 in amino acids: CASSPDSSSYEQYF. The covered CDR3 bases are TGTGCCAGCAGCCCAGACAGTAGCTCCTACGAG.

This clone was counted at least ten times. The CDR3 goes on 3 residues after the read ends, and that part is filled in from the germline J gene. The V and J genes are TRBV19 and TRBJ1-2; D remains unclear. CDR1 LNHDA and CDR2 SQIVND come from the germline V gene (reference sequence). The CDR3 length is 15 residues. V was pared by 6 bases and J by 4 bases, with 18 bases between. Incomplete CDR3 DNA: TGTGCCAGTAGCAGCTCGACTCAAGCACCCTATGGC. This translates into CASSSSTQAPYG. The whole CDR3 region reads CASSSSTQAPYGYTF.

This clone was recorded many times. Here the CDR3 reads CASSLNFLYEQYF. The DNA read from the CDR3 is TGTGCCAGCAGCTTAAACTTCCTCTACGAG. The J gene is TRBJ2-7, the V gene TRBV7-2, with D hard to call. The read stops 3 residues short of the end of the CDR3; the missing end is completed from the germline J gene. This CDR3 has 13 amino acids. With 2 bases removed from V and 3 bases from J, the gap between germline ends came to 8 bases. Germline-derived CDR1 and CDR2 are SGHTA and FQGNSA.

This clone was seen at least ten times. The read stops 3 residues short of the end of the CDR3; the missing end is completed from the germline J gene. The chain couples TRBV19 to TRBJ1-5; 7 positions match TRBD1. The germline V gene has CDR1 LNHDA and CDR2 SQIVND (reference sequence). The CDR3 contains 13 residues. Trimming removed 3 bases from V and 6 bases from J; junction bases left unmatched: 2. The chain's CDR3 is CASSIGDSQPQHF. Incomplete CDR3 DNA: TGTGCCAGTAGTATTGGGGACAGTCAGCCC.

This clone was observed many times. Partial CDR3 DNA: TGTGCCAGCAGCCCCACAGCGGGAGTGAACACCGGGGAG. Its translation: CASSPTAGVNTGE. The complete CDR3 reads CASSPTAGVNTGELFF. The genes are TRBV7-3 and TRBJ2-2; 8 positions agree with TRBD2. Read data end 3 residues before the CDR3 end; the end is taken from the germline J gene. The CDR3 has 16 amino acids. The germline V gene has CDR1 SGHTA and CDR2 FQGTGA. Trimming at V came to 5 bases and at J to 1 base, leaving 6 bases not matched to a gene.

This clone was picked up a small number of times. The read gets to within 3 residues of the CDR3 end, and the germline J gene fills in the rest. Other nucleotide sequences from this sample produce the same CDR3. This chain uses TRBV18 with TRBJ2-5, with 8 bases matching TRBD1. The germline V gene has CDR1 KGHSH and CDR2 LQKENI. The CDR3 has 15 residues. Unmatched junction bases numbered 4, after V lost 3 bases and J lost 1 base. CDR3 DNA, as far as it was read: TGTGCCAGCTCACCGCTACAGGGGGTCCAAGAGACC. Translating gives CASSPLQGVQET. The whole CDR3 protein is CASSPLQGVQETQYF.

This clone was seen at least ten times. The read gets to within 3 residues of the CDR3 end, and the germline J gene fills in the rest. This chain uses TRBV7-9 with TRBJ2-5, with TRBD1 identical over 9 bases. V lost 5 bases and J lost 4; bases outside the gene matches: 5. Looked up from germline, CDR1 is SEHNR and CDR2 is FQNEAQ (reference sequence). The length of the CDR3 is 14 residues. The CDR3 reads CASSPPGQGETQYF. The CDR3 bases that were read are TGTGCCAGCAGCCCCCCGGGACAGGGAGAGACC.

The table lists this clone with many counts. The CDR3 is CASSLDGPIDTQYF. The covered CDR3 bases are TGTGCCAGCAGCTTAGATGGGCCGATAGATACG. The chain carries TRBV7-6 and TRBJ2-3; the D is unclear. Coverage ceases 3 residues before the CDR3 finishes, and the germline J gene fills in the end. The ends were cut back, 1 base at V and 5 bases at J, with 10 bases in the middle. This CDR3 is built from 14 residues. Germline loops: CDR1 SGHVS, CDR2 FNYEAQ.

Comment on this clone: The read falls 3 residues short of the CDR3 end, and the missing part is taken from the germline J gene. The chain recombines TRBV10-2 with TRBJ2-2; 9 bases map to TRBD1. This CDR3 contains 18 residues. Losses at the gene ends were 7 bases for V and 3 bases for J; bases not matched to a gene: 15. Germline CDR1 WSHSY, CDR2 SAAADI. The covered CDR3 bases are TGCGCCAGCATCCGGACAGGGGCTCTTGTGTTTGACACCGGGGAG. Translating gives CASIRTGALVFDTGE. The full CDR3 is CASIRTGALVFDTGELFF.

This clone was recorded at least ten times. The read ends 3 residues shy of where the CDR3 ends; the end is completed using the germline J gene. The V and J genes are TRBV20-1 and TRBJ2-1; 12 nucleotides align to TRBD2. The CDR3 spans 16 residues. Germline values: CDR1 DFQATT, CDR2 SNEGSKA (reference sequence). With V trimmed by 6 bases and J by 0 bases, 6 bases remained unmatched. CDR3 amino acids: CSASKLAGGSYNEQFF. The DNA read from the CDR3 is TGCAGTGCATCCAAACTAGCGGGAGGCTCCTACAATGAG.

This clone has at least ten counts. From the germline J gene comes the end of the CDR3, since the read stops 3 residues before it. J is TRBJ2-7 and V is TRBV20-1, with 16 bases that match TRBD2. Per germline, CDR1 DFQATT and CDR2 SNEGSKA (reference sequence). The CDR3 consists of 18 residues. Germline trimming cut 3 bases from V and 3 bases from J; bases unmatched to any gene: 11. CDR3: CSASGLGLAGGRGYEQYF. The covered CDR3 bases are TGCAGTGCTAGTGGTTTGGGACTAGCGGGGGGGCGAGGCTACGAG.

This clone was recorded at least ten times. Read coverage stops 3 residues before the CDR3 terminus; the germline J gene supplies the remainder. The J gene is TRBJ2-1, the V gene TRBV10-1; the D gene is possibly TRBD1 (6 bases). CDR1 and CDR2 from the germline V gene are WNHNN and SYGVQD (reference sequence). The CDR3 consists of 11 residues. The part of the CDR3 DNA that was read is TGCGCAAAACAGGGCCTCAATGAG. It translates to CAKQGLNE. The complete CDR3 reads CAKQGLNEQFF.

At least ten counts were recorded for this clone. Here the CDR3 reads CASSYSKTRDRGFEQYF. The CDR3 bases that were read are TGTGCCAGCAGTTACTCGAAAACCCGGGACAGGGGCTTCGAG. The chain joins TRBV6-2 or TRBV6-3 to TRBJ2-7; 10 nucleotides line up with TRBD1. The read ends 3 residues before the CDR3 terminus; that terminus is restored from the germline J gene. The V gene's germline CDR1 is MNHEY and CDR2 SVGEGT. The trim removed 0 bases at V and 6 bases at J, leaving 11 bases unmatched. The CDR3 consists of 17 residues.

This clone appeared many times. The read halts 3 residues ahead of the CDR3 end, with the missing end drawn from the germline J gene. The chain is built from TRBV13 and TRBJ2-5; 16 nucleotides agree with TRBD2. The CDR3 loop spans 20 amino acids. Trimming removed 2 bases from V and 0 bases from J; junction bases left unmatched: 9. Looked up from germline, CDR1 is PRHDT and CDR2 is FYEKMQ (reference sequence). The DNA read from the CDR3 is TGTGCCAGCAGCTTATCGAAGGGACTAGCGGGGGGGCCCGACCAAGAGACC. Encoded protein: CASSLSKGLAGGPDQET. The whole CDR3 sequence reads CASSLSKGLAGGPDQETQYF.

This clone was seen repeatedly, ten times or more. The sequenced fragment ends 3 residues before the CDR3 boundary, so the rest is inferred from the germline J gene. V usage is TRBV30 and J usage is TRBJ2-5; TRBD2 matches 11 bases. Germline CDR1 reads GTSNPN; CDR2 reads SVGIG (reference sequence). V was clipped by 0 bases and J by 2 bases; unmatched bases: 8. This CDR3 spans 17 amino acids. Incomplete CDR3 DNA: TGTGCCTGGAGTGTACTAGCGGGGGTGATACTACAAGAGACC. It yields the protein CAWSVLAGVILQET. The CDR3, in full, reads CAWSVLAGVILQETQYF. The full variable domain, rest sourced from reference TRBV30 and TRBJ2-5, is SQTIHQWPATLVQPVGSPLSLECTVEGTSNPNLYWYRQAAGRGLQLLFYSVGIGQISSEVPQNLSASRPQDRQFILSSKKLLLSDSGFYLCAWSVLAGVILQETQYFGPGTRLLVL.

In its sample, this clone was seen many times. Read data end 3 residues before the CDR3 end; the end is taken from the germline J gene. The chain combines TRBV6-1 with TRBJ2-7, with D unresolved. The CDR3 runs 14 residues. Germline CDR1 reads MNHNS; CDR2 reads SASEGT. Trimming pared 3 bases from V and 3 bases from J, leaving 12 bases between. Partial CDR3 DNA: TGTGCCAGCAGTGATCAGCTAGTAATCTACGAG. Its protein product is CASSDQLVIYE. The whole CDR3 sequence is CASSDQLVIYEQYF.

In its sample, this clone was seen many times. Coverage ceases 3 residues before the CDR3 finishes, and the germline J gene fills in the end. The rearrangement joins TRBV2 to TRBJ2-5, with a possible D match to TRBD2 (6 bases). CDR1 and CDR2 (germline): SNHLY, FYNNEI. Trimming cost V 6 bases and J 0 bases, with 11 bases left between them. The CDR3 contains 14 residues. CDR3: CASRKGLDQETQYF. Partial CDR3 DNA: TGTGCCAGCAGAAAGGGACTGGACCAAGAGACC.

This clone was seen at least ten times. Coverage ceases 3 residues before the CDR3 finishes, and the germline J gene fills in the end. This chain joins TRBV20-1 and TRBJ2-3, with 11 bases fitting TRBD2. Germline-derived CDR1 and CDR2 are DFQATT and SNEGSKA (reference sequence). J gave up 2 bases and V 1 base, and 5 bases lay outside the gene matches. The CDR3 runs to 16 residues. The CDR3 loop reads CSARVLAGEATDTQYF. CDR3 DNA (partial): TGCAGTGCTAGAGTACTAGCGGGGGAGGCCACAGATACG.

This clone was seen at least ten times. CDR3 amino acids: CASSAQGAGANVLTF. Partial CDR3 DNA: TGCGCCAGCAGCGCCCAGGGAGCGGGGGCCAACGTC. The chain joins TRBV5-1 to TRBJ2-6; D is tentatively TRBD1 or TRBD2 (5 bases each). The read terminates 3 residues before the CDR3 end, so the remaining end is supplied by the germline J gene. Germline loops: CDR1 SGHRS, CDR2 YFSETQ. Deletions cut 4 bases from V and 4 bases from J, with 12 bases between. CDR3 length: 15 residues. Looking up the rest from reference TRBV5-1 and TRBJ2-6 gives the full variable domain: KAGVTQTPRYLIKTRGQQVTLSCSPISGHRSVSWYQQTPGQGLQFLFEYFSETQRNKGNFPGRFSGRQFSNSRSEMNVSTLELGDSALYLCASSAQGAGANVLTFGAGSRLTVL.

There are many counts of this clone. The CDR3 end lies 3 residues beyond the end of the read and is filled in from the germline J gene. The chain uses TRBV20-1 and TRBJ2-3; 7 bases are shared with TRBD1. This CDR3 has 13 residues. Germline lookup yields CDR1 DFQATT and CDR2 SNEGSKA (reference sequence). With V trimmed by 6 bases and J by 4 bases, 7 bases remained unmatched. CDR3 bases read: TGCAGTGCGGGCAAGGGGGCGTCAGATACG. Protein product: CSAGKGASDT. The whole CDR3 region reads CSAGKGASDTQYF.

This clone was observed at least ten times. Read coverage stops 3 residues before the CDR3 terminus; the germline J gene supplies the remainder. The rearrangement joins TRBV14 to TRBJ2-6; D is perhaps TRBD1 (6 bases). The CDR3 is 18 residues long. Germline loops: CDR1 SGHDN, CDR2 FVKESK. V dropped 1 base and J dropped 3 bases, with 16 bases sitting between them. The CDR3 sequence is CASSQGDIPRGGANVLTF. Partial CDR3 DNA: TGTGCCAGCAGCCAAGGGGACATCCCTCGAGGTGGGGCCAACGTC.

This clone showed up many times. The sequenced CDR3 bases are TGTGCCAGCAGTGAAAACCCCCCACTAGCGGGTTTGGCCGGGGAG. This translates into CASSENPPLAGLAGE. The whole CDR3 protein is CASSENPPLAGLAGELFF. The J gene is TRBJ2-2, the V gene TRBV6-1; 9 nucleotides match TRBD2. Coverage ceases 3 residues before the CDR3 finishes, and the germline J gene fills in the end. Trimming took 2 bases from V and 6 from J; bases not matched to a gene: 13. CDR1 is MNHNS and CDR2 is SASEGT in the germline V gene. There are 18 residues in the CDR3.

This clone was seen many times. Sequencing ends 3 residues short of the CDR3 end; the germline J gene provides the rest. The chain employs TRBV7-8 and TRBJ1-6; possible D gene TRBD1, 5 bases. The CDR3 loop spans 15 amino acids. V was cut by 1 base and J by 7 bases, with 11 bases left in between. Germline V gene sequence: CDR1 SGHVS, CDR2 FQNEAQ. The part of the CDR3 DNA that was read is TGTGCCAGCAGCTTAGGGGGACGGGGGAATTCACCC. This encodes CASSLGGRGNSP. The whole CDR3 region reads CASSLGGRGNSPLHF. Combining the CDR3 with reference TRBV7-8 and TRBJ1-6 gives the whole variable domain GAGVSQSPRYKVAKRGQDVALRCDPISGHVSLFWYQQALGQGPEFLTYFQNEAQLDKSGLPSDRFFAERPEGSVSTLKIQRTQQEDSAVYLCASSLGGRGNSPLHFGNGTRLTVT.

In its sample, this clone was seen many times. The sequence runs out 3 residues before the end of the CDR3; the remainder is reconstructed from the germline J gene. The chain couples TRBV13 to TRBJ1-1; 10 bases fit TRBD1. The CDR3 is 15 amino acids. Germline CDR1 reads PRHDT; CDR2 reads FYEKMQ (reference sequence). V was pared by 5 bases and J by 3 bases, with 6 bases of the junction left unmatched. The part of the CDR3 DNA that was read is TGTGCCAGCAGCGCCCGGGACAGGGGCTACACTGAA. As protein: CASSARDRGYTE. The CDR3 as a whole reads CASSARDRGYTEAFF.

This clone came up many times. The CDR3 protein is CASSSRGSDTEAFF. The sequenced CDR3 bases are TGCGCCAGCAGCTCCAGGGGGTCTGACACTGAA. V gene TRBV5-1 combines with J gene TRBJ1-1, with 7 bases identical to TRBD1. The read gets to within 3 residues of the CDR3 end, and the germline J gene fills in the rest. This CDR3 spans 14 amino acids. V shed 3 bases, J shed 3 bases, and the junction held 5 bases outside the gene matches. Germline V gene sequence: CDR1 SGHRS, CDR2 YFSETQ.